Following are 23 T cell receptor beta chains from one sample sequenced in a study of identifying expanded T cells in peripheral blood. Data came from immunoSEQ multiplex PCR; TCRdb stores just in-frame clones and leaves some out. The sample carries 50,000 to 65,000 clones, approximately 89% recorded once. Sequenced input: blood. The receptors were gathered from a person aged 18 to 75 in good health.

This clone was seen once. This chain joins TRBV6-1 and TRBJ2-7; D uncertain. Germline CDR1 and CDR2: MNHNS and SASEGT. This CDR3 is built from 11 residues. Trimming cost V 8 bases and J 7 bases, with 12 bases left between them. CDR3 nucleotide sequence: TGTGCCAGCCTTATTCCTGGGGAGCAGTACTTC. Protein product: CASLIPGEQYF.

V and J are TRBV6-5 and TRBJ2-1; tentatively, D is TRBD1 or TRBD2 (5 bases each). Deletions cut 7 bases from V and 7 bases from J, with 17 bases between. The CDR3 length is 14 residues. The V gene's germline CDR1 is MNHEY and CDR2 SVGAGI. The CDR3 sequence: CASTPGTAGNEQFF. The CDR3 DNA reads TGTGCCAGCACGCCGGGAACAGCAGGGAATGAGCAGTTCTTC.

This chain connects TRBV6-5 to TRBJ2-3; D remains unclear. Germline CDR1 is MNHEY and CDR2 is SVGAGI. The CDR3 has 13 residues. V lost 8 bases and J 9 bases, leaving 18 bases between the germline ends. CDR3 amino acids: CASSPFSTATQYF. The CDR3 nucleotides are TGTGCCAGCTCCCCTTTTTCGACGGCGACGCAGTATTTT.

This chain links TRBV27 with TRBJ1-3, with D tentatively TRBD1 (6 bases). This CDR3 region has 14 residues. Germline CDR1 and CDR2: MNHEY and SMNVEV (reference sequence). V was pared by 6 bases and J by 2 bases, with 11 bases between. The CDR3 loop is CASSNRDPGNTIYF. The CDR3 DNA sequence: TGTGCCAGCAGCAACAGGGACCCTGGAAACACCATATATTTT.

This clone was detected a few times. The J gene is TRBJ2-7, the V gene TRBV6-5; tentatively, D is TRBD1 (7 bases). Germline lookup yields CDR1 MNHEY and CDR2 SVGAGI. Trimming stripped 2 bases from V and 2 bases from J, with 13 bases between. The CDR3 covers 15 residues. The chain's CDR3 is CASSYRRDSPYEQYF. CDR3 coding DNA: TGTGCCAGCAGTTACCGGCGGGACAGCCCCTACGAGCAGTACTTC.

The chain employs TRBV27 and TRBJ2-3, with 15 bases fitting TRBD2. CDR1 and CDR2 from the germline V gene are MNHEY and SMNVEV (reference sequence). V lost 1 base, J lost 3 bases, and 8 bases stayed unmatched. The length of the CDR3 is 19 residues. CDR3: CASSLFRMGLAGGTDTQYF. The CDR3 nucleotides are TGTGCCAGCAGTTTATTCCGGATGGGACTAGCGGGGGGTACAGATACGCAGTATTTT.

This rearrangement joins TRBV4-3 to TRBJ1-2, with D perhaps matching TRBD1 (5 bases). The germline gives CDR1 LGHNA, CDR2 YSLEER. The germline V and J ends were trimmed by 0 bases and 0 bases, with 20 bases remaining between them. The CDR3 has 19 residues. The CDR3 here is CASSQDGRDFGTTNYGYTF. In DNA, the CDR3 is TGCGCCAGCAGCCAAGATGGTAGGGATTTTGGGACTACTAACTATGGCTACACCTTC.

CDR3 sequence: CASSLGPGEKLFF. DNA for the CDR3: TGTGCCAGCAGCTTGGGGCCCGGTGAAAAACTGTTTTTT. The V gene is TRBV7-9, the J gene TRBJ1-4, with D possibly being TRBD1 (5 bases). V was pared by 3 bases and J by 7 bases, with 9 bases between. The CDR3 sequence is 13 residues long. Germline CDR1 is SEHNR and CDR2 is FQNEAQ (reference sequence).

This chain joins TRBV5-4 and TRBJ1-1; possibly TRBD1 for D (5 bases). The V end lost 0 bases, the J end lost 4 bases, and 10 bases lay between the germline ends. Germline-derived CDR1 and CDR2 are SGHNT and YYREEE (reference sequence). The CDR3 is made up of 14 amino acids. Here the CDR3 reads CASSLAVGGTEAFF. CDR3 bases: TGTGCCAGCAGCTTGGCCGTGGGGGGCACTGAAGCTTTCTTT.

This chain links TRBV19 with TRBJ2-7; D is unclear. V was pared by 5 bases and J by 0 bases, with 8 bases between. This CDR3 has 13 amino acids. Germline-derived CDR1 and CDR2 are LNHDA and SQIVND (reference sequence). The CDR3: CASSYGPSYEQYF. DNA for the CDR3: TGTGCCAGTAGTTATGGACCCTCCTACGAGCAGTACTTC.

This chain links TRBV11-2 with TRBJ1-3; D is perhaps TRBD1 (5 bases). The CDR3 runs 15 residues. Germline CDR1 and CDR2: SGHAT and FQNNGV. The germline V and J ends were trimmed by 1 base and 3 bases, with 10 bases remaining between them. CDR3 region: CASSLVYGGGNTIYF. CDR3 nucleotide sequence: TGTGCCAGCAGCTTAGTTTACGGGGGTGGAAACACCATATATTTT.

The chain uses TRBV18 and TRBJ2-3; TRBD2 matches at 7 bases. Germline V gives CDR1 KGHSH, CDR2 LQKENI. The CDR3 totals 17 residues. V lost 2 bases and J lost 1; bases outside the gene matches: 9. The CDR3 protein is CASSPAGAQLRTDTQYF. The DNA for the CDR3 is TGTGCCAGCTCACCAGCGGGAGCTCAACTCCGCACAGATACGCAGTATTTT.

CDR3 loop: CASSSGTGMNTEAFF. The CDR3 bases are TGTGCCAGCAGCTCGGGGACAGGGATGAACACTGAAGCTTTCTTT. This rearrangement joins TRBV5-4 to TRBJ1-1, with 9 bases lining up with TRBD1. There are 15 residues in the CDR3. The V gene end was trimmed by 3 bases and the J gene end by 0 bases; junction bases not matched to a gene: 3. Germline assignment: CDR1 SGHNT and CDR2 YYREEE (reference sequence).

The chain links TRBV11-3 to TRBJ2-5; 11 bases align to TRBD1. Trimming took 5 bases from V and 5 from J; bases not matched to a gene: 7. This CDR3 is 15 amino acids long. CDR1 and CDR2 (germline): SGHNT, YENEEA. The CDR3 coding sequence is TGTGCCAGCAGCCTAGGGACAGGGGGTGGCGAGACCCAGTACTTC. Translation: CASSLGTGGGETQYF.

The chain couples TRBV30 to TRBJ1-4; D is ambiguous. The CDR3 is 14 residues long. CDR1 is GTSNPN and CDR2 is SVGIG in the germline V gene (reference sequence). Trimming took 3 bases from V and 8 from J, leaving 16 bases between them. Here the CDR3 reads CAWRHYPEQEKLFF. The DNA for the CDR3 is TGTGCCTGGAGACATTACCCGGAACAGGAAAAACTGTTTTTT.

CDR3 nucleotides: TGTGCCAGCAGCTTAGGACTTACAGGGGGCATTTTGGTCTACGAGCAGTACTTC. Translating it yields CASSLGLTGGILVYEQYF. The chain is built from TRBV11-2 and TRBJ2-7, with 9 bases identical to TRBD1. CDR1 and CDR2 from the germline V gene are SGHAT and FQNNGV. V was clipped by 1 base and J by 3 bases; unmatched bases: 13. This CDR3 is 18 amino acids long.

The CDR3 sequence: CASFSRVNYGYTF. As DNA, the CDR3 is TGTGCCAGCTTCTCTAGGGTCAACTATGGCTACACCTTC. The chain joins TRBV5-8 to TRBJ1-2; D is unclear. V dropped 7 bases and J dropped 2 bases, with 12 bases sitting between them. CDR1 and CDR2 from the germline V gene are SGHTS and YDEGEE. This CDR3 has 13 residues.

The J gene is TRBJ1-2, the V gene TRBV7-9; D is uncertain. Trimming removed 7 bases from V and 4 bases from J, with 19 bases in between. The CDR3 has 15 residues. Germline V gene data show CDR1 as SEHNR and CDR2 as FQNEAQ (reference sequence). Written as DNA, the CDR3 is TGTGCCAGCACCTCTCAAGAATTTCGGCTCTATGGCTACACCTTC. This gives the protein CASTSQEFRLYGYTF.

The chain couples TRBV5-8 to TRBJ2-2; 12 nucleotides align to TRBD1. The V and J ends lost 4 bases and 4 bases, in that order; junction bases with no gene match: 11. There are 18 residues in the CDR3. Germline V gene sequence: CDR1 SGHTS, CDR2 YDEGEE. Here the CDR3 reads CASSKPGQGALGTGELFF. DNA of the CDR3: TGTGCCAGCAGCAAACCGGGACAGGGGGCGCTGGGCACCGGGGAGCTGTTTTTT.

The CDR3 protein is CASKRENTQYF. DNA of the CDR3: TGCGCCAGCAAACGGGAAAATACGCAGTATTTT. The rearrangement joins TRBV5-1 to TRBJ2-3; a weak D match, TRBD2 (5 bases). Between the trimmed V and J ends, which lost 6 bases and 7 bases, there was a span of 9 bases. Germline CDR1 is SGHRS and CDR2 is YFSETQ. The CDR3 runs 11 residues.

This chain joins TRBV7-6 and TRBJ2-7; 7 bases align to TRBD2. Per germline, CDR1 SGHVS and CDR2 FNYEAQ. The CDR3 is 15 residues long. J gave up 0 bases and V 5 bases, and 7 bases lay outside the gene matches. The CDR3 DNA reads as TGTGCCAGCAGCCCCGGCCTAGCGGTCTCCTACGAGCAGTACTTC. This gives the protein CASSPGLAVSYEQYF.

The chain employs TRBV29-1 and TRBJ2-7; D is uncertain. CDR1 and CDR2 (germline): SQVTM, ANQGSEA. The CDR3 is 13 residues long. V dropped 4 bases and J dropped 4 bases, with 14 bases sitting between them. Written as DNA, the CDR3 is TGCAGCGTTGGCAAGGGTAGGCAGTACGAGCAGTACTTC. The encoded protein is CSVGKGRQYEQYF.

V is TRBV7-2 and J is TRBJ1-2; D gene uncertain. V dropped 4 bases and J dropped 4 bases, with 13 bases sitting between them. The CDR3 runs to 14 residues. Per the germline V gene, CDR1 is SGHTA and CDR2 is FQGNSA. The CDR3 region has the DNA TGTGCCAGCAGCTCTCGGGGAACTGTCTATGGCTACACCTTC. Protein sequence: CASSSRGTVYGYTF.